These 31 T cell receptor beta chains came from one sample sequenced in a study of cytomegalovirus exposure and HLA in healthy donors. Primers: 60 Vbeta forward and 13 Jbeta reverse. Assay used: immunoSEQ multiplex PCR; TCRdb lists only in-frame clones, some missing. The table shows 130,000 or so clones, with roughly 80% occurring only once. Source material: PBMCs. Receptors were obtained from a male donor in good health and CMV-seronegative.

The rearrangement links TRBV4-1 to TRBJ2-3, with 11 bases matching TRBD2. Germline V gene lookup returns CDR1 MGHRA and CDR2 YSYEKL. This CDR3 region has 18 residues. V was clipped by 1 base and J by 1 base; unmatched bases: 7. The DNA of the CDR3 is TGCGCCAGCAGCCAAGCCCTCCTGACTAGCGGGGGCACAGATACGCAGTATTTT. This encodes CASSQALLTSGGTDTQYF.

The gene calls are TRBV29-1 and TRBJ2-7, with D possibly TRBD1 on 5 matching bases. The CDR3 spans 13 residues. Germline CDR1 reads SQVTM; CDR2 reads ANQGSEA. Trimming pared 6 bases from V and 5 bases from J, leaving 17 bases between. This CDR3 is CSVASQGVDEQYF. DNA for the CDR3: TGCAGCGTGGCCTCTCAGGGTGTGGACGAGCAGTACTTC.

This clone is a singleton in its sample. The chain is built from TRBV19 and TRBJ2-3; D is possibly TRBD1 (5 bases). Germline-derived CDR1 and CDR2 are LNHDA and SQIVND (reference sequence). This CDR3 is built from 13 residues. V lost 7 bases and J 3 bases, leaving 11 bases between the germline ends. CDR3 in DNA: TGTGCCAGTAATTACCAGGGAACAGATACGCAGTATTTT. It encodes CASNYQGTDTQYF.

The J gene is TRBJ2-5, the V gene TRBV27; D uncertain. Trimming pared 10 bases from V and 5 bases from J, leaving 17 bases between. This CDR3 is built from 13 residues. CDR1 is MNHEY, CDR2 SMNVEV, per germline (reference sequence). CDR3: CATSDGAGETQYF. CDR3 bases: TGTGCCACCTCCGACGGCGCCGGGGAGACCCAGTACTTC.

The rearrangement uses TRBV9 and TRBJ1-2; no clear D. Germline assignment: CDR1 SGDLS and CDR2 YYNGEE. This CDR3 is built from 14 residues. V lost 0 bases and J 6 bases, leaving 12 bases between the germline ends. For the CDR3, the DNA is TGTGCCAGCAGCGTAGAGCCGGAGCTGGATGGCTACACCTTC. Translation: CASSVEPELDGYTF. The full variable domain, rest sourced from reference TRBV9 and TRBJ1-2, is DSGVTQTPKHLITATGQRVTLRCSPRSGDLSVYWYQQSLDQGLQFLIQYYNGEERAKGNILERFSAQQFPDLHSELNLSSLELGDSALYFCASSVEPELDGYTFGSGTRLTVV.

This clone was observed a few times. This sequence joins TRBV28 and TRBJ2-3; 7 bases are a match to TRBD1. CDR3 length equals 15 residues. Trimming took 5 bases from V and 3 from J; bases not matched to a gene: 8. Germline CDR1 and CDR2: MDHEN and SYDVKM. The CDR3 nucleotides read TGTGCCAGCAGTCCTCGACAGGGTGGGACAGATACGCAGTATTTT. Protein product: CASSPRQGGTDTQYF.

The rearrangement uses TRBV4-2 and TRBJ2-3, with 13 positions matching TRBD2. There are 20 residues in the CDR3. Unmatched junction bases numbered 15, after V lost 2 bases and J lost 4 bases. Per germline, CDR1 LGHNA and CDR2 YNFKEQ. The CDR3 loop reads CASSQTWTGLAGSGADTQYF. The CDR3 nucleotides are TGTGCCAGCAGCCAAACCTGGACGGGACTAGCGGGATCCGGGGCAGATACGCAGTATTTT.

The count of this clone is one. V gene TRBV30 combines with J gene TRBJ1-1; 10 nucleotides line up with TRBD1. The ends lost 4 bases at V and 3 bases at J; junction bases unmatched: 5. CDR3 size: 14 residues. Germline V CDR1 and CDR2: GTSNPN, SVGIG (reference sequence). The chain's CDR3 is CAWTLGQGDTEAFF. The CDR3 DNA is TGTGCCTGGACCCTCGGACAGGGGGACACTGAAGCTTTCTTT.

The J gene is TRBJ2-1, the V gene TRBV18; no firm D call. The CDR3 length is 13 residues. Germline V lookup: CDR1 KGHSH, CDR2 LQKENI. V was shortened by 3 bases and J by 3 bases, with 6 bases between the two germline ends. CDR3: CASSPRVYNEQFF. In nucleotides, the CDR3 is TGTGCCAGCTCACCTAGAGTCTACAATGAGCAGTTCTTC.

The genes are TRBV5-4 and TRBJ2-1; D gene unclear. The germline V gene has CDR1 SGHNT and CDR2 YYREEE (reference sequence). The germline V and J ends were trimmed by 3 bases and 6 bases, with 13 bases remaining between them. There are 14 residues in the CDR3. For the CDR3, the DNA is TGTGCCAGCAGCTCCTGGCAGGTTATCAATGAGCAGTTCTTC. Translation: CASSSWQVINEQFF.

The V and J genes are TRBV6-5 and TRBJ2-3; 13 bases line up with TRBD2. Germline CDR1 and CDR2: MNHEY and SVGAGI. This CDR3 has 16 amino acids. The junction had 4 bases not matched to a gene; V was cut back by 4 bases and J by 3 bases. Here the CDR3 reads CASSLLAGGPTDTQYF. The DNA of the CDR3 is TGTGCCAGCAGTTTACTAGCGGGGGGGCCGACAGATACGCAGTATTTT.

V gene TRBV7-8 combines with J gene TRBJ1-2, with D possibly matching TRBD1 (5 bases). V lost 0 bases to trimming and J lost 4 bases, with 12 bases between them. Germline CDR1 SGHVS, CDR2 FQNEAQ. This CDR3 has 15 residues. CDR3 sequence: CASSLAGGEGYGYTF. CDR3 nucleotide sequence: TGTGCCAGCAGCTTAGCGGGGGGAGAAGGCTATGGCTACACCTTC.

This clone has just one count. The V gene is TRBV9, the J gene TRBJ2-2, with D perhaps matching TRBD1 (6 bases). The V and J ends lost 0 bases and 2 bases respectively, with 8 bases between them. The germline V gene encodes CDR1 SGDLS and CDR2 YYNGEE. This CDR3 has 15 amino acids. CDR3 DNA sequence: TGTGCCAGCAGCGTAGTGACAGGAAACACCGGGGAGCTGTTTTTT. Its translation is CASSVVTGNTGELFF.

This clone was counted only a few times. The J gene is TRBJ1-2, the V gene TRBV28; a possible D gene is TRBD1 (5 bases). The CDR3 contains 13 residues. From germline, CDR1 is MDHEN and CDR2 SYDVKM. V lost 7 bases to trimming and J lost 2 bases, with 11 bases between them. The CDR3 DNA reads TGTGCCAGCAAGGGGAACAGGAACTATGGCTACACCTTC. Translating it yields CASKGNRNYGYTF.

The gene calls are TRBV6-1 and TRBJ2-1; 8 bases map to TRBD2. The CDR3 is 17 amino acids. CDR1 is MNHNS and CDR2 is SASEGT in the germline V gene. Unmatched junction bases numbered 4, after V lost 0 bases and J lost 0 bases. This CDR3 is CASSEAVAGSSYNEQFF. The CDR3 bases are TGTGCCAGCAGTGAAGCCGTAGCGGGGAGCTCCTACAATGAGCAGTTCTTC.

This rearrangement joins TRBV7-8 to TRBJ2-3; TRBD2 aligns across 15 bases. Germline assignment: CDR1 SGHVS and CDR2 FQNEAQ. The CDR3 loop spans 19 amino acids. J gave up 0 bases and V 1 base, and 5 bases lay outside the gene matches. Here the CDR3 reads CASSLDGTSGGTSTDTQYF. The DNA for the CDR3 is TGTGCCAGCAGCTTAGACGGGACTAGCGGGGGGACTAGCACAGATACGCAGTATTTT.

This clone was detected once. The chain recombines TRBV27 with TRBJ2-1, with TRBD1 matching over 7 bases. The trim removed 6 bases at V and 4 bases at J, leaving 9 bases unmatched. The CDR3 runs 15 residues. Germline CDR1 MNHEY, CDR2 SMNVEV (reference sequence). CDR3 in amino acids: CASSPRGQKYNEQFF. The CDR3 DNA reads TGTGCCAGCAGCCCAAGGGGACAGAAGTACAATGAGCAGTTCTTC.

CDR3 nucleotides: TGTGCCAGTAGTATACAGGGGGCGTGGGAGACCCAGTACTTC. Translated, it gives CASSIQGAWETQYF. V is TRBV19 and J is TRBJ2-5, with TRBD1 identical over 8 bases. The germline gives CDR1 LNHDA, CDR2 SQIVND (reference sequence). Unmatched junction bases numbered 4, after V lost 2 bases and J lost 5 bases. This CDR3 is built from 14 residues.

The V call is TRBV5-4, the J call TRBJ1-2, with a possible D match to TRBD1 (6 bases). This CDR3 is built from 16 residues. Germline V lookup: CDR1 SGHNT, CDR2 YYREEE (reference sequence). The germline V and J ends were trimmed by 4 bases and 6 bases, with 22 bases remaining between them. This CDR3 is CASSPGGLGQTDGYTF. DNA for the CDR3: TGTGCCAGCAGCCCCGGGGGGCTAGGACAGACGGATGGCTACACCTTC.

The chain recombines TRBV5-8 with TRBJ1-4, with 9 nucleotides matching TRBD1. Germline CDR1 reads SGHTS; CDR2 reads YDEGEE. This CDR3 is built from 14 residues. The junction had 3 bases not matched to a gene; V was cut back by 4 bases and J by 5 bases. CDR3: CASSGGQGNEKLFF. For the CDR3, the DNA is TGTGCCAGCAGCGGTGGACAGGGGAATGAAAAACTGTTTTTT.

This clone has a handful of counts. For the CDR3, the DNA is TGCGCCAGCAGCTTGGAGGGACTTCCCCGGGAAAAACTGTTTTTT. This encodes CASSLEGLPREKLFF. This sequence joins TRBV5-1 and TRBJ1-4; a possible D gene is TRBD1 (5 bases). The ends were cut back, 0 bases at V and 8 bases at J, with 14 bases in the middle. Germline V lookup: CDR1 SGHRS, CDR2 YFSETQ. The CDR3 has 15 amino acids.

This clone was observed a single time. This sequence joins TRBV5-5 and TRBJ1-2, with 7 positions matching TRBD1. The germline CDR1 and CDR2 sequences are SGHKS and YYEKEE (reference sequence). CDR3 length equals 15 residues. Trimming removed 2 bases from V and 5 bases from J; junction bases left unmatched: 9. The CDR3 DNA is TGTGCCAGCAGCTTACGACAGGGCTTTGGTTATGGCTACACCTTC. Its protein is CASSLRQGFGYGYTF.

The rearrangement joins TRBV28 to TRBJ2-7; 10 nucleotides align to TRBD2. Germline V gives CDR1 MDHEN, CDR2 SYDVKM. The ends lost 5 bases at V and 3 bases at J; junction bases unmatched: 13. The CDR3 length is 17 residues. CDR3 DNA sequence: TGTGCCAGCAGTCGCGGGCGGGGGAGGACTAGCGGCTACGAGCAGTACTTC. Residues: CASSRGRGRTSGYEQYF.

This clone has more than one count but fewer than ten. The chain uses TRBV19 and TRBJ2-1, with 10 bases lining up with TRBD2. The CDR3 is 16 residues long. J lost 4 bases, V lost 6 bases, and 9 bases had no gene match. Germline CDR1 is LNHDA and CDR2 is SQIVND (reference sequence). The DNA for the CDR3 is TGTGCCAGTAGGGAATTAGCGGGAGGTTTTTACAATGAGCAGTTCTTC. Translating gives CASRELAGGFYNEQFF.

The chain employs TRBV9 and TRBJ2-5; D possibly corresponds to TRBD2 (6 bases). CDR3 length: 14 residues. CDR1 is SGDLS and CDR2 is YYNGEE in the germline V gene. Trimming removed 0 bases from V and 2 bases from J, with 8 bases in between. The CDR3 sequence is CASSVGTKQETQYF. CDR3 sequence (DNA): TGTGCCAGCAGCGTAGGGACTAAACAAGAGACCCAGTACTTC.

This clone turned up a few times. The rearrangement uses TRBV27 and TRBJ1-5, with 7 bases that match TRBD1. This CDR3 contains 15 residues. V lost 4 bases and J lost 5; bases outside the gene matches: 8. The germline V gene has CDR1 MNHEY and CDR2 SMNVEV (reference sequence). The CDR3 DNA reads TGTGCCAGCAGTTCCTATACAGGGACAGATCAGCCCCAGCATTTT. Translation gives CASSSYTGTDQPQHF.

For the CDR3, the DNA is TGTGCCAGCTCACCGGACCAGGGGTCTGAAAAACTGTTTTTT. Protein sequence: CASSPDQGSEKLFF. The chain links TRBV18 to TRBJ1-4; possibly TRBD1 for D (6 bases). The CDR3 is 14 residues long. CDR1 is KGHSH, CDR2 LQKENI, per germline. V lost 3 bases and J lost 7, with 12 bases in between.

The chain's CDR3 is CASTKQGAVGGTEAFF. DNA of the CDR3: TGTGCCAGCACAAAACAGGGGGCTGTAGGCGGGACTGAAGCTTTCTTT. The V call is TRBV7-2, the J call TRBJ1-1; the match to TRBD1 covers 9 bases. The CDR3 loop spans 16 amino acids. V trimming: 7 bases; J trimming: 5 bases; junction bases outside the gene matches: 14. CDR1 SGHTA and CDR2 FQGNSA come from the germline V gene. Filled out from reference TRBV7-2 and TRBJ1-1, the complete variable domain reads GAGVSQSPSNKVTEKGKDVELRCDPISGHTALYWYRQSLGQGLEFLIYFQGNSAPDKSGLPSDRFSAERTGGSVSTLTIQRTQQEDSAVYLCASTKQGAVGGTEAFFGQGTRLTVV.

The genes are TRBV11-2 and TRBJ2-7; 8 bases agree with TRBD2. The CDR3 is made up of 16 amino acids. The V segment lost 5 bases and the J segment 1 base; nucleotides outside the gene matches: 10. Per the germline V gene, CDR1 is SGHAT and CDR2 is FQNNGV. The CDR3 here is CASSPLGAGGSYEQYF. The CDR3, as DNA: TGTGCCAGCAGCCCCCTCGGGGCGGGAGGTTCCTACGAGCAGTACTTC.

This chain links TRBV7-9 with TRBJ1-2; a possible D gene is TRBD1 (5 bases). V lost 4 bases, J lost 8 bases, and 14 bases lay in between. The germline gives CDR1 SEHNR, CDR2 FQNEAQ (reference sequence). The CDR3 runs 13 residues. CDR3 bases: TGTGCCAGCAGCTCCGCAGGGCCAAGCGGCTACACCTTC. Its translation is CASSSAGPSGYTF.

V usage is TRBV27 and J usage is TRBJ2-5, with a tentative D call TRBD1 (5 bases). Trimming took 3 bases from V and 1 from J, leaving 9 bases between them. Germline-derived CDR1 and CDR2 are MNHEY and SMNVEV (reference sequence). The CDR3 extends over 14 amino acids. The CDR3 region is CASSFSGLQETQYF. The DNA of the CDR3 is TGTGCCAGCAGTTTTTCAGGGCTCCAAGAGACCCAGTACTTC.